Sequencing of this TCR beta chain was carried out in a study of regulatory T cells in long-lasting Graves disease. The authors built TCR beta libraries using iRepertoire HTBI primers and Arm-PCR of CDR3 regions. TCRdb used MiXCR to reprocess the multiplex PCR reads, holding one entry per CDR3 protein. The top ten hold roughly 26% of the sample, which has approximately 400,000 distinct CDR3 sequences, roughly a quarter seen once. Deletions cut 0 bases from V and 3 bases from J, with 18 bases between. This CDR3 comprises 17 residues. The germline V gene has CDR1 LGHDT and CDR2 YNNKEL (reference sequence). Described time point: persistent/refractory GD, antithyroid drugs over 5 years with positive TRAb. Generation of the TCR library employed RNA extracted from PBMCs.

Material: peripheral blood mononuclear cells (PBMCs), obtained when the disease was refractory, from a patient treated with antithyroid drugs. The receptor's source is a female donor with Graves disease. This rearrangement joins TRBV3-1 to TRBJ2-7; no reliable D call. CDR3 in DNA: TGTGCCAGCAGCCAAGATAGAAAAGGGCAGCAGAGCTACGAGCAGTACTTC. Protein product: CASSQDRKGQQSYEQYF.